One sample yielded the 17 T cell receptor beta chains listed below, sequenced in a study of blood T cell repertoires in COVID-19. Profiled with immunoSEQ multiplex PCR; TCRdb holds only in-frame clones, not every one. In the table there are about 15,000 clones, 80% to 85% of which are singletons. Sequences were obtained from peripheral blood. These receptors were taken from a human donor in a cohort sampled during active COVID-19.

This clone has just a few counts. In nucleotides, the CDR3 is TGTGCCAGCAGTGAAGGAGAGGAGGGGGCAACGCCCCAGCATTTT. Its translation: CASSEGEEGATPQHF. V is TRBV2 and J is TRBJ1-5; 7 bases are a match to TRBD1. CDR3 length equals 15 residues. Germline CDR1 SNHLY, CDR2 FYNNEI. After removal of 1 base from V and 9 bases from J, the junction contained 9 bases not matched to a gene.

This chain connects TRBV2 to TRBJ2-3; 7 nucleotides agree with TRBD2. J gave up 0 bases and V 9 bases, and 12 bases lay outside the gene matches. Germline V gives CDR1 SNHLY, CDR2 FYNNEI. The CDR3 has 16 residues. CDR3 nucleotides: TGTGCCAGTGAGGCGGAGCGGGGTAAAAGCACAGATACGCAGTATTTT. Translation gives CASEAERGKSTDTQYF.

The chain employs TRBV20-1 and TRBJ1-5; 8 bases align to TRBD1. V gave up 3 bases and J gave up 3 bases; unmatched junction bases: 16. The CDR3 has 18 amino acids. CDR1 is DFQATT, CDR2 SNEGSKA, per germline (reference sequence). The CDR3 region has the DNA TGCAGTGCTAGTACTACCGGACAGGGAACGAGAATCAATCAGCCCCAGCATTTT. This translates into CSASTTGQGTRINQPQHF.

The chain uses TRBV7-2 and TRBJ2-7; a weak D match, TRBD2 (6 bases). Germline CDR1 SGHTA, CDR2 FQGNSA. The CDR3 extends over 13 amino acids. Between the trimmed V and J ends, which lost 5 bases and 4 bases, there was a span of 12 bases. The CDR3 nucleotides read TGTGCCAGCAGCCAGGGACTTCCTTACGAGCAGTACTTC. Translated, it gives CASSQGLPYEQYF.

The J gene is TRBJ1-2, the V gene TRBV27; no clear D gene. Trimming stripped 5 bases from V and 2 bases from J, with 12 bases between. The CDR3 has 14 amino acids. Germline V gives CDR1 MNHEY, CDR2 SMNVEV (reference sequence). The CDR3 is CASSPRGGNYGYTF. DNA for the CDR3: TGTGCCAGCAGTCCCCGCGGAGGAAACTATGGCTACACCTTC.

V is TRBV9 and J is TRBJ2-2; unclear D gene. CDR1 is SGDLS, CDR2 YYNGEE, per germline. Trimming stripped 10 bases from V and 13 bases from J, with 8 bases between. This CDR3 comprises 8 residues. The CDR3 reads CAPPGLFF. CDR3 bases: TGTGCCCCCCCGGGGCTGTTTTTT.

The CDR3 region has the DNA TGTGCCAGCAGCCCTTCTGCTAATGAAAAACTGTTTTTT. This translates into CASSPSANEKLFF. V usage is TRBV5-4 and J usage is TRBJ1-4; D is uncertain. CDR1 and CDR2 (germline): SGHNT, YYREEE (reference sequence). CDR3 length: 13 amino acids. With 4 bases removed from V and 3 bases from J, the gap between germline ends came to 7 bases.

The chain carries TRBV6-2 or TRBV6-3 and TRBJ2-3, with 13 bases fitting TRBD2. V was clipped by 2 bases and J by 6 bases; unmatched bases: 2. Germline V gene sequence: CDR1 MNHEY, CDR2 SVGEGT. This CDR3 region has 15 residues. CDR3 sequence reads: CASSYQTSGRDTQYF. CDR3 DNA: TGTGCCAGCAGTTACCAGACTAGCGGGAGGGATACGCAGTATTTT.

The chain uses TRBV5-1 and TRBJ2-2, with 9 bases that match TRBD1. Per germline, CDR1 SGHRS and CDR2 YFSETQ. V lost 4 bases, J lost 7 bases, and 8 bases stayed unmatched. This CDR3 has 15 amino acids. CDR3 sequence reads: CASSDLGQGSGELFF. As DNA, the CDR3 is TGCGCCAGCAGCGACCTGGGACAGGGTAGCGGGGAGCTGTTTTTT.

The chain is built from TRBV20-1 and TRBJ2-1, with unresolved D. Trimming left V 3 bases short and J 0 bases short, with 12 bases between. The germline V gene encodes CDR1 DFQATT and CDR2 SNEGSKA (reference sequence). This CDR3 is built from 15 residues. In nucleotides, the CDR3 is TGCAGTGCTAGTGCGGAGTCGAGCTCCTACAATGAGCAGTTCTTC. Residues: CSASAESSSYNEQFF.

The chain links TRBV7-2 to TRBJ2-7; TRBD2 agrees at 7 bases. The V gene end was trimmed by 6 bases and the J gene end by 0 bases; junction bases not matched to a gene: 8. This CDR3 has 15 amino acids. Germline assignment: CDR1 SGHTA and CDR2 FQGNSA. CDR3 amino acids: CASSAHGGSSYEQYF. Here the CDR3 DNA reads TGTGCCAGCAGTGCTCATGGCGGGAGCTCCTACGAGCAGTACTTC.

The J gene is TRBJ2-3, the V gene TRBV7-3; 12 bases are a match to TRBD2. There are 15 residues in the CDR3. Germline CDR1 reads SGHTA; CDR2 reads FQGTGA. Losses at the gene ends were 4 bases for V and 3 bases for J; bases not matched to a gene: 2. CDR3 residues: CASSSGLAGTDTQYF. The CDR3 DNA reads as TGTGCCAGCAGCTCCGGACTAGCGGGAACAGATACGCAGTATTTT.

The chain recombines TRBV7-8 with TRBJ1-6, with D perhaps matching TRBD1 (6 bases). Germline V lookup: CDR1 SGHVS, CDR2 FQNEAQ. CDR3 size: 15 residues. Trimming cost V 0 bases and J 9 bases, with 12 bases left between them. The CDR3 region is CASSLAGQGRSPLHF. The DNA of the CDR3 is TGTGCCAGCAGCTTAGCGGGGCAGGGGCGTTCACCCCTCCACTTT. Based on the CDR3 plus reference TRBV7-8 and TRBJ1-6, the full variable domain is GAGVSQSPRYKVAKRGQDVALRCDPISGHVSLFWYQQALGQGPEFLTYFQNEAQLDKSGLPSDRFFAERPEGSVSTLKIQRTQQEDSAVYLCASSLAGQGRSPLHFGNGTRLTVT.

The chain is built from TRBV19 and TRBJ2-5; 8 bases match TRBD1. Germline trimming cut 4 bases from V and 3 bases from J; bases unmatched to any gene: 4. The CDR3 loop spans 14 amino acids. CDR1 LNHDA and CDR2 SQIVND come from the germline V gene (reference sequence). The DNA of the CDR3 is TGTGCCAGTAGTACCCAGGGGGCAAAAGAGACCCAGTACTTC. This sequence encodes CASSTQGAKETQYF.

On this clone: A junction end diverges from the germline sequence, so it may reflect a read error. The chain has TRBV7-9 and TRBJ2-2; a possible D gene is TRBD1 (5 bases). Germline-derived CDR1 and CDR2 are SEHNR and FQNEAQ (reference sequence). This CDR3 contains 10 residues. CDR3 sequence (DNA): TGTGCCAGCAGCCAAGACAGCGTCGCTTTT. This gives the protein CASSQDSVAF.

The chain has TRBV7-2 and TRBJ2-7; perhaps TRBD1 as D (5 bases). Germline values: CDR1 SGHTA, CDR2 FQGNSA. The V gene lost 0 bases and the J gene lost 3 bases, with 12 bases spanning the gap. This CDR3 has 15 residues. For the CDR3, the DNA is TGTGCCAGCAGCTTAGCGGGGCAGTCCCGCTACGAGCAGTACTTC. This translates into CASSLAGQSRYEQYF. Full variable domain (outside the CDR3, taken from reference TRBV7-2 and TRBJ2-7): GAGVSQSPSNKVTEKGKDVELRCDPISGHTALYWYRQSLGQGLEFLIYFQGNSAPDKSGLPSDRFSAERTGGSVSTLTIQRTQQEDSAVYLCASSLAGQSRYEQYFGPGTRLTVT.

This clone was seen more than once but under ten times. V usage is TRBV11-3 and J usage is TRBJ2-1; TRBD1 might be the D (5 bases). CDR1 and CDR2 (germline): SGHNT, YENEEA. V lost 5 bases, J lost 9 bases, and 20 bases lay in between. The CDR3 is 15 amino acids. CDR3 sequence reads: CASSPPTGNWGEQFF. In nucleotides, the CDR3 is TGTGCCAGCAGCCCCCCCACAGGTAACTGGGGTGAGCAGTTCTTC. Supplemented by reference TRBV11-3 and TRBJ2-1, the full variable domain reads EAGVVQSPRYKIIEKKQPVAFWCNPISGHNTLYWYLQNLGQGPELLIRYENEEAVDDSQLPKDRFSAERLKGVDSTLKIQPAELGDSAVYLCASSPPTGNWGEQFFGPGTRLTVL.